This T cell receptor beta chain derives from a study of blood T cell repertoires in COVID-19. Grouping used clinical history reported by participants in a survey and questionnaire. Cohort 3 recovery required two negative PCRs, clearance, or symptom resolution. Sequenced by immunoSEQ multiplex PCR; TCRdb stores in-frame clones only, minus some. The sample has about 150,000 clones; 84% are singletons. J lost 1 base, V lost 0 bases, and 3 bases had no gene match. The CDR3 contains 17 residues. Germline V gives CDR1 KGHDR, CDR2 SFDVKD. The V call is TRBV24-1, the J call TRBJ2-3, with 10 nucleotides matching TRBD1. The TCR sequence derives from a woman in her fifties or sixties who had recovered from COVID-19. The source material was PBMCs or T cells enriched from blood (not recorded which). For the CDR3, the DNA is TGTGCCACCAGTGATTTGCCCGGGACAGGGGGCACAGATACGCAGTATTTT. Amino acids: CATSDLPGTGGTDTQYF.